Below, 27 T cell receptor beta chains from the same sample are listed, as sequenced in a study of shared clonotypes between healthy human individuals. Generated by immunoSEQ multiplex PCR, the TCRdb table keeps only in-frame clones and is missing some. This table holds 400,000 to 600,000 clones, about 96% found once. The sequencing sample was made of naive CD4+ T cells sorted from blood. The subset: CD45RA+ positively selected. These receptors were obtained from a woman younger than 45 in good health.

This chain joins TRBV28 and TRBJ1-1, with 7 bases identical to TRBD1. CDR1 MDHEN and CDR2 SYDVKM come from the germline V gene. Trimming at V came to 3 bases and at J to 4 bases, leaving 17 bases not matched to a gene. CDR3 length: 18 amino acids. CDR3 coding DNA: TGTGCCAGCAGTTTTTTTCACACACAGGGGCGCCCGAGCACTGAAGCTTTCTTT. Protein sequence: CASSFFHTQGRPSTEAFF.

V and J are TRBV15 and TRBJ1-2; D not certain. Per the germline V gene, CDR1 is LNHNV and CDR2 is YYDKDF (reference sequence). This CDR3 spans 12 amino acids. V lost 0 bases to trimming and J lost 4 bases, with 3 bases between them. The CDR3 nucleotides read TGTGCCACCAGCAGAGATAGCTATGGCTACACCTTC. It codes for CATSRDSYGYTF.

J is TRBJ2-5 and V is TRBV27; TRBD2 matches at 9 bases. V was clipped by 7 bases and J by 5 bases; unmatched bases: 8. Germline loops: CDR1 MNHEY, CDR2 SMNVEV (reference sequence). The length of the CDR3 is 14 residues. CDR3 sequence reads: CASNAGGAMETQYF. CDR3 DNA sequence: TGTGCCAGCAATGCGGGAGGGGCCATGGAGACCCAGTACTTC.

This clone showed up just once. Here the CDR3 reads CAISESRWEGAYEQYF. The CDR3 nucleotides read TGTGCCATCAGTGAGTCTAGGTGGGAGGGAGCCTACGAGCAGTACTTC. The chain recombines TRBV10-3 with TRBJ2-7, with 7 bases matching TRBD2. This CDR3 spans 16 amino acids. Germline lookup yields CDR1 ENHRY and CDR2 SYGVKD. The V and J ends lost 0 bases and 2 bases, in that order; junction bases with no gene match: 7.

This chain uses TRBV19 with TRBJ2-2; 9 bases align to TRBD1. CDR3 size: 15 residues. J lost 4 bases, V lost 5 bases, and 5 bases had no gene match. Per the germline V gene, CDR1 is LNHDA and CDR2 is SQIVND (reference sequence). The CDR3 DNA reads as TGTGCCAGTAGTGTGGGACAGGGCGCCACCGGGGAGCTGTTTTTT. Encoded protein: CASSVGQGATGELFF.

Only a few counts were recorded for this clone. The chain uses TRBV30 and TRBJ1-2; TRBD1 agrees at 10 bases. The germline V gene has CDR1 GTSNPN and CDR2 SVGIG (reference sequence). Unmatched junction bases numbered 8, after V lost 0 bases and J lost 7 bases. The CDR3 spans 15 residues. CDR3 loop: CAWSVIHGTGVGYTF. The CDR3 DNA follows: TGTGCCTGGAGTGTAATCCACGGGACAGGGGTTGGCTACACCTTC.

The chain uses TRBV28 and TRBJ1-1; TRBD1 agrees at 7 bases. CDR3 size: 14 residues. The V and J ends lost 5 bases and 5 bases, in that order; junction bases with no gene match: 8. Germline V gives CDR1 MDHEN, CDR2 SYDVKM. The CDR3 DNA follows: TGTGCCAGCAGTGGAGAGCAGGGGGATACTGAAGCTTTCTTT. Residues: CASSGEQGDTEAFF.

The chain couples TRBV19 to TRBJ2-7; D remains ambiguous. The germline gives CDR1 LNHDA, CDR2 SQIVND (reference sequence). This CDR3 has 13 amino acids. Between the trimmed V and J ends, which lost 5 bases and 5 bases, there was a span of 13 bases. This CDR3 is CASSGQGGHEQYF. The CDR3, as DNA: TGTGCCAGTAGTGGCCAAGGTGGGCACGAGCAGTACTTC.

The chain couples TRBV28 to TRBJ1-5; D possibly corresponds to TRBD1 (6 bases). CDR3 size: 18 residues. Germline V gene data show CDR1 as MDHEN and CDR2 as SYDVKM. Between the trimmed V and J ends, which lost 7 bases and 4 bases, there was a span of 26 bases. The CDR3 loop is CASNNPDSPVFRNQPQHF. CDR3 DNA: TGTGCCAGCAATAATCCGGACAGCCCGGTTTTTAGGAATCAGCCCCAGCATTTT.

The chain joins TRBV7-6 to TRBJ2-1, with 8 positions matching TRBD1. V was pared by 5 bases and J by 3 bases, with 6 bases of the junction left unmatched. CDR1 and CDR2 (germline): SGHVS, FNYEAQ. CDR3 length equals 15 residues. In DNA form, the CDR3 reads TGTGCCAGCAGCCCCGGACAGGGTGTCTACAATGAGCAGTTCTTC. The encoded protein is CASSPGQGVYNEQFF. Supplemented by reference TRBV7-6 and TRBJ2-1, the full variable domain reads GAGVSQSPRYKVTKRGQDVALRCDPISGHVSLYWYRQALGQGPEFLTYFNYEAQQDKSGLPNDRFSAERPEGSISTLTIQRTEQRDSAMYRCASSPGQGVYNEQFFGPGTRLTVL.

The chain has TRBV19 and TRBJ2-1; a weak D match, TRBD2 (5 bases). CDR1 is LNHDA and CDR2 is SQIVND in the germline V gene (reference sequence). The CDR3 totals 13 residues. Trimming cost V 3 bases and J 6 bases, with 9 bases left between them. CDR3 sequence reads: CASSIEGPNEQFF. CDR3 nucleotides: TGTGCCAGTAGTATTGAGGGTCCCAATGAGCAGTTCTTC.

V is TRBV10-3 and J is TRBJ2-3, with D unresolved. The CDR3 runs 14 residues. Looked up from germline, CDR1 is ENHRY and CDR2 is SYGVKD. Deletions cut 10 bases from V and 4 bases from J, with 18 bases between. The CDR3 sequence is CATRLLAESDTQYF. The CDR3 region has the DNA TGTGCCACCCGGCTATTGGCCGAGTCAGATACGCAGTATTTT.

The rearrangement links TRBV28 to TRBJ1-1; TRBD1 is a possible D gene (5 bases). The CDR3 spans 12 residues. CDR1 is MDHEN and CDR2 is SYDVKM in the germline V gene. Trimming stripped 10 bases from V and 4 bases from J, with 13 bases between. The CDR3 region is CATTPRATEAFF. CDR3 sequence (DNA): TGTGCCACCACCCCCAGGGCCACTGAAGCTTTCTTT.

The chain couples TRBV18 to TRBJ2-6; D not resolved. CDR3 size: 15 residues. Per the germline V gene, CDR1 is KGHSH and CDR2 is LQKENI. V lost 3 bases to trimming and J lost 1 base, with 7 bases between them. The CDR3 loop reads CASSPDFSGANVLTF. The CDR3 DNA is TGTGCCAGCTCACCGGATTTTTCTGGGGCCAACGTCCTGACTTTC.

This clone was seen a single time. The same CDR3 is also encoded by other DNA sequences in this sample. The chain couples TRBV28 to TRBJ1-2; TRBD1 agrees at 11 bases. CDR1 and CDR2 from the germline V gene are MDHEN and SYDVKM. The V gene end was trimmed by 6 bases and the J gene end by 8 bases; junction bases not matched to a gene: 11. The CDR3 sequence is 15 residues long. CDR3 amino acids: CASRLPKGQGEGYTF. DNA for the CDR3: TGTGCCAGCAGGCTCCCAAAGGGACAGGGGGAGGGCTACACCTTC.

V gene TRBV18 combines with J gene TRBJ2-1, with D perhaps matching TRBD1 (5 bases). The V end was cut by 2 bases, the J end by 6 bases, with 14 bases between. CDR3 length: 15 amino acids. Germline lookup yields CDR1 KGHSH and CDR2 LQKENI. The CDR3 loop is CASSPNVDSLNEQFF. CDR3 DNA: TGTGCCAGCTCACCAAATGTCGACAGCCTCAATGAGCAGTTCTTC.

The chain joins TRBV4-1 to TRBJ1-1; perhaps TRBD1 as D (5 bases). The CDR3 runs to 14 residues. Germline V lookup: CDR1 MGHRA, CDR2 YSYEKL. The V end was cut by 3 bases, the J end by 6 bases, with 14 bases between. The CDR3 DNA reads TGCGCCAGCAGCCAGGGGACGGGGTTCGCTGAAGCTTTCTTT. Amino acid sequence: CASSQGTGFAEAFF.

The chain joins TRBV7-2 to TRBJ1-5; no clear D gene. Germline assignment: CDR1 SGHTA and CDR2 FQGNSA. This CDR3 is built from 15 residues. Trimming took 1 base from V and 4 from J, leaving 11 bases between them. The DNA for the CDR3 is TGTGCCAGCAGCTTAGTAGGTGGCGCGAATCAGCCCCAGCATTTT. This codes for CASSLVGGANQPQHF.

The chain recombines TRBV18 with TRBJ2-4; the D gene is possibly TRBD2 (5 bases). CDR3 length: 14 amino acids. Germline assignment: CDR1 KGHSH and CDR2 LQKENI. Trimming stripped 3 bases from V and 6 bases from J, with 12 bases between. CDR3 nucleotides: TGTGCCAGCTCACCGTTCGGGGAAGGAAACATTCAGTACTTC. As protein: CASSPFGEGNIQYF.

This clone was counted once. The V gene is TRBV28, the J gene TRBJ1-2, with D perhaps matching TRBD1 (5 bases). The CDR3 runs to 14 residues. Germline-derived CDR1 and CDR2 are MDHEN and SYDVKM. Trimming left V 4 bases short and J 6 bases short, with 15 bases between. In DNA, the CDR3 is TGTGCCAGCAGTTCCCGCGCCAGGGAAAATGGCTACACCTTC. This gives the protein CASSSRARENGYTF.

Worth noting for this clone: Compared with germline, one end of the junction differs, possibly owing to a read error. The V gene is TRBV28, the J gene TRBJ1-1, with 7 bases fitting TRBD1. Per the germline V gene, CDR1 is MDHEN and CDR2 is SYDVKM. The CDR3 sequence is 11 residues long. For the CDR3, the DNA is TGTGCCAGCAGTCTCCGACAGGGTGTTGTGTTT. As protein: CASSLRQGVVF.

The chain combines TRBV7-3 with TRBJ2-2, with D unclear. The V gene lost 5 bases and the J gene lost 5 bases, with 12 bases spanning the gap. CDR3 size: 14 residues. Germline CDR1 is SGHTA and CDR2 is FQGTGA. The CDR3 loop is CASSVSLGTGELFF. As DNA, the CDR3 is TGTGCCAGCAGCGTCTCCCTGGGTACCGGGGAGCTGTTTTTT.

This chain joins TRBV7-3 and TRBJ2-2; 7 bases map to TRBD1. Trimming at V came to 5 bases and at J to 0 bases, leaving 3 bases not matched to a gene. The CDR3 has 15 amino acids. The germline CDR1 and CDR2 sequences are SGHTA and FQGTGA. The CDR3 sequence: CASSRDRANTGELFF. CDR3 nucleotide sequence: TGTGCCAGCAGCCGGGACAGAGCGAACACCGGGGAGCTGTTTTTT.

The rearrangement uses TRBV19 and TRBJ1-1; no definite D call. The CDR3 spans 13 residues. Trimming shortened V by 5 bases and J by 2 bases, and 9 bases separated the two germline ends. The germline V gene encodes CDR1 LNHDA and CDR2 SQIVND (reference sequence). DNA for the CDR3: TGTGCCAGTAGTGCTCGAGACAACACTGAAGCTTTCTTT. Its translation is CASSARDNTEAFF. Full variable domain (missing parts from reference TRBV19 and TRBJ1-1): DGGITQSPKYLFRKEGQNVTLSCEQNLNHDAMYWYRQDPGQGLRLIYYSQIVNDFQKGDIAEGYSVSREKKESFPLTVTSAQKNPTAFYLCASSARDNTEAFFGQGTRLTVV.

The chain combines TRBV5-4 with TRBJ1-4; D gene uncertain. CDR1 is SGHNT and CDR2 is YYREEE in the germline V gene (reference sequence). V lost 4 bases and J 7 bases, leaving 14 bases between the germline ends. The CDR3 totals 14 residues. The CDR3 nucleotides are TGTGCCAGCAGCCCGGGTGGGGTAGGTGAAAAACTGTTTTTT. It is translated as CASSPGGVGEKLFF.

The rearrangement links TRBV28 to TRBJ2-7; D is perhaps TRBD2 (6 bases). The CDR3 extends over 15 amino acids. V was shortened by 2 bases and J by 0 bases, with 11 bases between the two germline ends. Germline V gives CDR1 MDHEN, CDR2 SYDVKM. The CDR3 reads CASSLTSLSSYEQYF. The DNA for the CDR3 is TGTGCCAGCAGTTTAACTAGCCTTAGCTCCTACGAGCAGTACTTC.

The chain carries TRBV6-5 and TRBJ2-7; D tentatively reads TRBD1 or TRBD2 (5 bases each). This CDR3 contains 13 residues. Germline V gene data show CDR1 as MNHEY and CDR2 as SVGAGI. Trimming removed 6 bases from V and 2 bases from J, with 11 bases in between. The CDR3 coding sequence is TGTGCCAGCAGGAGGGACGGTACCTACGAGCAGTACTTC. Protein: CASRRDGTYEQYF.